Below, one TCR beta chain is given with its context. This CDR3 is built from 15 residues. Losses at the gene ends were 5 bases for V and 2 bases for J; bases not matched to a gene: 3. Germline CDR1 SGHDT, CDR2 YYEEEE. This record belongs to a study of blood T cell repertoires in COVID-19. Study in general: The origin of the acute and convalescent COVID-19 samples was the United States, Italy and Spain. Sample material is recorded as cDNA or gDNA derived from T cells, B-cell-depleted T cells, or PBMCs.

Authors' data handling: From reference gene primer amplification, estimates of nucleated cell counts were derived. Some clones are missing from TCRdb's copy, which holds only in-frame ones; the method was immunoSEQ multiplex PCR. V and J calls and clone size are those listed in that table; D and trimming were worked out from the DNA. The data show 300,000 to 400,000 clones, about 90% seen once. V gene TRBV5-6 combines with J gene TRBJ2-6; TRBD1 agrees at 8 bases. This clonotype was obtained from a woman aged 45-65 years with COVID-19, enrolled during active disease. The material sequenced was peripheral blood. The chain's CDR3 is CASRTTGAGANVLTF. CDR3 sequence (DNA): TGTGCCAGCAGGACGACAGGGGCTGGGGCCAACGTCCTGACTTTC. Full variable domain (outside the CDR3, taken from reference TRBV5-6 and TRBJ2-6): DAGVTQSPTHLIKTRGQQVTLRCSPKSGHDTVSWYQQALGQGPQFIFQYYEEEERQRGNFPDRFSGHQFPNYSSELNVNALLLGDSALYLCASRTTGAGANVLTFGAGSRLTVL.